Included here is one TCR beta chain sequence, with context. Antigen: not known. The sample belongs to a study of cytomegalovirus exposure and HLA in healthy donors. This table comes from immunoSEQ multiplex PCR, and its TCRdb copy is limited to in-frame clones, with some not included. The table lists around 90,000 clones, roughly 84% of them singletons. The CDR3 covers 15 residues. The V end lost 5 bases, the J end lost 0 bases, and 10 bases lay between the germline ends. The germline CDR1 and CDR2 sequences are SEHNR and FQNEAQ (reference sequence). Study conclusions and caveats: The authors enumerated 180 or so TCR beta chains as linked to cytomegalovirus. Reportedly, cytomegalovirus status was diagnosed with high sensitivity and specificity.

The sequencing input was PBMCs. This receptor was taken from a woman between 18 and 29 years old in good health and CMV-seropositive. V is TRBV7-9 and J is TRBJ2-2, with TRBD1 as a possible D gene (6 bases). In DNA form, the CDR3 reads TGTGCCAGCAGCCCGGACAGTTCGAACACCGGGGAGCTGTTTTTT. Its protein is CASSPDSSNTGELFF.